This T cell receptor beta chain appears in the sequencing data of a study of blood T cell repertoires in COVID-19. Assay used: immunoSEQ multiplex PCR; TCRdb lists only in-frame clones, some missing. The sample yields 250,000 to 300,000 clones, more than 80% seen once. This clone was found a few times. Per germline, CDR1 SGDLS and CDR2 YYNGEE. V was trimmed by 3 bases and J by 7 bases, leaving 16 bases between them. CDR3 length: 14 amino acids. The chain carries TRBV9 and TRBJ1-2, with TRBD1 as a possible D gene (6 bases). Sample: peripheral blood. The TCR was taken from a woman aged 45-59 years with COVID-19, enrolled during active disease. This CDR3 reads CASSESRGAIGYTF. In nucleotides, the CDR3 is TGTGCCAGCAGCGAAAGCAGGGGCGCGATTGGCTACACCTTC.